Listed here are 10 T cell receptor beta chains from one sample, sequenced in a study of blood T cells in healthy people across ages. The authors ran a second PCR of 7 to 11 cycles using a sample-barcoded 5' primer and a J-beta primer mix. TCRdb processed the 5' RACE reads anew with MiXCR; each CDR3 protein has one entry. The table records hundreds of thousands of distinct CDR3 sequences, 35% to 60% of them present only once. Specimen: blood. These receptors all stem from an elderly man in good health.

The V and J genes are TRBV7-7 and TRBJ2-1, with 15 bases that match TRBD2. The germline CDR1 and CDR2 sequences are SSHAT and FNYEAQ (reference sequence). This CDR3 is 19 amino acids long. J was trimmed by 1 base and V by 2 bases; bases with no gene match: 6. This CDR3 is CASSLQGGLAGGSYNEQFF. CDR3 nucleotide sequence: TGTGCCAGCAGCTTACAGGGGGGACTAGCGGGAGGTTCCTACAATGAGCAGTTCTTC.

This clonotype turned up a few times. The CDR3 reads CASSFWGQSGYTF. In DNA, the CDR3 is TGTGCCAGCAGTTTTTGGGGGCAATCTGGCTACACCTTC. The chain carries TRBV12-3 or TRBV12-4 and TRBJ1-2; D may be TRBD1 (6 bases). CDR3 length equals 13 residues. Trimming pared 3 bases from V and 7 bases from J, leaving 12 bases between.

This clonotype turned up a few times. This chain joins TRBV11-1 and TRBJ2-5, with 10 bases matching TRBD2. The CDR3 spans 14 residues. Germline V CDR1 and CDR2: SGHAT, FQDESV (reference sequence). J was trimmed by 3 bases and V by 3 bases; bases with no gene match: 1. CDR3: CASSFGLAEETQYF. CDR3 nucleotide sequence: TGTGCCAGCAGCTTTGGACTAGCGGAAGAGACCCAGTACTTC.

The sample holds a few counts of this clonotype. The chain carries TRBV7-6 and TRBJ2-1; TRBD2 agrees at 11 bases. This CDR3 spans 20 amino acids. CDR1 is SGHVS, CDR2 FNYEAQ, per germline. V lost 4 bases to trimming and J lost 1 base; unmatched junction nucleotides: 15. In DNA, the CDR3 is TGTGCCAGCAGCTCCACCGGGGGACTAGCGGAACCGGGGTCCTACAATGAGCAGTTCTTC. This sequence encodes CASSSTGGLAEPGSYNEQFF.

The CDR3 loop is CASSLSNAGGPEQFF. DNA for the CDR3: TGCGCCAGCAGCTTGAGTAATGCAGGGGGGCCTGAGCAGTTCTTC. The chain uses TRBV5-1 and TRBJ2-1; weak D call: TRBD1 (7 bases). The germline V gene has CDR1 SGHRS and CDR2 YFSETQ. The CDR3 loop spans 15 amino acids. Between the trimmed V and J ends, which lost 1 base and 9 bases, there was a span of 17 bases.

This clonotype was seen just once. This chain connects TRBV5-1 to TRBJ2-3, with D possibly being TRBD1 (5 bases). Looked up from germline, CDR1 is SGHRS and CDR2 is YFSETQ. CDR3 length: 15 amino acids. V gave up 7 bases and J gave up 2 bases, with 17 bases separating them. DNA for the CDR3: TGCGCCAGCGCCGGACAACACTTGGACACAGATACGCAGTATTTT. It is translated as CASAGQHLDTDTQYF.

The J gene is TRBJ2-1, the V gene TRBV20-1; 10 bases line up with TRBD2. Losses at the gene ends were 6 bases for V and 3 bases for J; bases not matched to a gene: 5. This CDR3 has 14 amino acids. Per germline, CDR1 DFQATT and CDR2 SNEGSKA (reference sequence). CDR3 sequence (DNA): TGCAGTGCAACCGGGACTAGCGACTACAATGAGCAGTTCTTC. Protein: CSATGTSDYNEQFF.

This clonotype was recorded only once. The chain recombines TRBV27 with TRBJ2-3; the D gene could be TRBD1 or TRBD2 (5 bases each). CDR1 is MNHEY and CDR2 is SMNVEV in the germline V gene (reference sequence). CDR3 length equals 15 residues. V lost 3 bases, J lost 8 bases, and 18 bases lay in between. The CDR3 nucleotides read TGTGCCAGCAGTTTCCAAGCGCTGGGGGTAGTTACGCAGTATTTT. This sequence encodes CASSFQALGVVTQYF.

V gene TRBV4-3 combines with J gene TRBJ2-1, with D possibly TRBD2 on 6 matching bases. Trimming shortened V by 4 bases and J by 5 bases, and 21 bases separated the two germline ends. The CDR3 runs 17 residues. Germline CDR1 is LGHNA and CDR2 is YSLEER. The DNA of the CDR3 is TGCGCCAGCAGCCTCGGTGTAGCGAGACTAGGGGACAATGAGCAGTTCTTC. Residues: CASSLGVARLGDNEQFF.

CDR3 nucleotide sequence: TGTGCCAGCAGCCCTGACAGTACAGGGGCCAACGTCCTGACTTTC. Residues: CASSPDSTGANVLTF. The chain is built from TRBV3-1 and TRBJ2-6; a possible D gene is TRBD1 (5 bases). The CDR3 consists of 15 residues. Trimming took 4 bases from V and 4 from J, leaving 11 bases between them. Germline lookup yields CDR1 LGHDT and CDR2 YNNKEL (reference sequence).